The 20 T cell receptor beta chains listed next were all sequenced from one sample in a study of technical replicates of blood from a few donors. Sequenced by immunoSEQ multiplex PCR; TCRdb stores in-frame clones only, minus some. This sample yields around 67,000 clones, of which approximately 86% are seen a single time; about 5.1% belongs to the top ten. Sequences were obtained from PBMCs. These receptors were collected from a human donor in good health. Some clones in this sample may be carry-over from other donors' samples.

This clone was seen at least ten times. The chain joins TRBV7-8 to TRBJ2-7; D is possibly TRBD2 (6 bases). Germline values: CDR1 SGHVS, CDR2 FQNEAQ. Trimming removed 6 bases from V and 4 bases from J, with 13 bases in between. This CDR3 is 13 amino acids long. The CDR3 here is CASRTAGLYEQYF. The CDR3 DNA follows: TGTGCCAGCAGAACAGCGGGTTTATACGAGCAGTACTTC.

On this clone: A read error may account for a junction end that differs from germline. This sample also contains other DNA sequences that code for the same CDR3. The chain has TRBV19 and TRBJ2-7, with D perhaps matching TRBD1 (6 bases). The length of the CDR3 is 14 residues. Germline lookup yields CDR1 LNHDA and CDR2 SQIVND (reference sequence). The CDR3 spells CASSIPGRGSEQYF. CDR3 nucleotides: TGTGCTAGTAGTATCCCAGGCAGGGGAAGCGAGCAGTACTTC. Full variable domain (remainder filled in from reference TRBV19 and TRBJ2-7): DGGITQSPKYLFRKEGQNVTLSCEQNLNHDAMYWYRQDPGQGLRLIYYSQIVNDFQKGDIAEGYSVSREKKESFPLTVTSAQKNPTAFYLCASSIPGRGSEQYFGPGTRLTVT.

The chain is built from TRBV4-1 and TRBJ2-3; a weak D match, TRBD2 (6 bases). Germline V CDR1 and CDR2: MGHRA, YSYEKL. The CDR3 length is 16 residues. Between the trimmed V and J ends, which lost 2 bases and 0 bases, there was a span of 12 bases. The CDR3 region has the DNA TGCGCCAGCAGCCAATGGCCGGGACTTAGCACAGATACGCAGTATTTT. This encodes CASSQWPGLSTDTQYF.

This chain connects TRBV5-1 to TRBJ2-7; TRBD2 is a possible D gene (6 bases). Trimming cost V 6 bases and J 3 bases, with 13 bases left between them. Germline CDR1 reads SGHRS; CDR2 reads YFSETQ. The CDR3 covers 13 residues. As DNA, the CDR3 is TGCGCCAGCATGCCCGCCGGGGGCTACGAGCAGTACTTC. This codes for CASMPAGGYEQYF.

The chain links TRBV7-2 to TRBJ2-1; the match to TRBD2 covers 8 bases. Germline V gives CDR1 SGHTA, CDR2 FQGNSA. With V trimmed by 5 bases and J by 3 bases, 15 bases remained unmatched. CDR3 length: 18 amino acids. The CDR3 is CASSPRTSWGVDYNEQFF. The CDR3 nucleotides are TGTGCCAGCAGCCCACGGACTAGCTGGGGGGTGGACTACAATGAGCAGTTCTTC. Looking up the rest from reference TRBV7-2 and TRBJ2-1 gives the full variable domain: GAGVSQSPSNKVTEKGKDVELRCDPISGHTALYWYRQSLGQGLEFLIYFQGNSAPDKSGLPSDRFSAERTGGSVSTLTIQRTQQEDSAVYLCASSPRTSWGVDYNEQFFGPGTRLTVL.

The chain links TRBV11-2 to TRBJ1-2, with TRBD1 identical over 9 bases. Germline lookup yields CDR1 SGHAT and CDR2 FQNNGV. This CDR3 has 12 residues. V gave up 4 bases and J gave up 12 bases; unmatched junction bases: 6. This CDR3 is CASSSDRGDHTF. CDR3 bases: TGTGCCAGCAGCTCGGACAGGGGAGATCACACCTTC.

The J gene is TRBJ2-7, the V gene TRBV4-3, with TRBD2 matching 7 bases. Germline V gene sequence: CDR1 LGHNA, CDR2 YSLEER. The CDR3 is 16 residues long. V lost 0 bases, J lost 1 base, and 6 bases stayed unmatched. The CDR3 region is CASSQDGAGRSYEQYF. CDR3 nucleotide sequence: TGCGCCAGCAGCCAAGACGGAGCGGGACGATCCTACGAGCAGTACTTC.

The chain has TRBV9 and TRBJ1-2; D perhaps matches TRBD1 (6 bases). Germline CDR1 is SGDLS and CDR2 is YYNGEE. Trimming pared 0 bases from V and 2 bases from J, leaving 11 bases between. This CDR3 region has 15 residues. The CDR3 is CASSVEWTANYGYTF. The CDR3 region has the DNA TGTGCCAGCAGCGTAGAGTGGACAGCGAACTATGGCTACACCTTC.

The V and J genes are TRBV5-4 and TRBJ2-7; 8 bases line up with TRBD2. The CDR3 length is 15 residues. The ends lost 0 bases at V and 0 bases at J; junction bases unmatched: 2. CDR1 is SGHNT and CDR2 is YYREEE in the germline V gene (reference sequence). The CDR3: CASSLVAGSSYEQYF. CDR3 DNA sequence: TGTGCCAGCAGCTTGGTAGCGGGATCCTCCTACGAGCAGTACTTC.

This chain joins TRBV2 and TRBJ2-1; the D gene is possibly TRBD2 (5 bases). This CDR3 comprises 16 residues. Trimming took off 1 base at V and 9 bases at J, with 19 bases between the two ends. Germline loops: CDR1 SNHLY, CDR2 FYNNEI. In nucleotides, the CDR3 is TGTGCCAGCAGTGAAGGAACGGGAATCAGGATCGGTGAGCAGTTCTTC. Translated, it gives CASSEGTGIRIGEQFF.

The J gene is TRBJ1-2, the V gene TRBV6-5; TRBD1 matches 7 bases. The CDR3 has 14 residues. CDR1 and CDR2 (germline): MNHEY, SVGAGI. J was trimmed by 8 bases and V by 2 bases; bases with no gene match: 8. The CDR3: CASSYATGPWGYTF. The CDR3, as DNA: TGTGCCAGCAGTTACGCGACAGGGCCGTGGGGCTACACCTTC.

The chain is built from TRBV7-2 and TRBJ1-5; 10 bases agree with TRBD1. With V trimmed by 5 bases and J by 4 bases, 2 bases remained unmatched. The germline gives CDR1 SGHTA, CDR2 FQGNSA. The CDR3 covers 14 residues. The CDR3 bases are TGTGCCAGCAGCCCGGGACAGGGGAATCAGCCCCAGCATTTT. Translating it yields CASSPGQGNQPQHF.

This clone has just one count. The chain recombines TRBV7-3 with TRBJ2-1; 14 bases are a match to TRBD2. This CDR3 region has 19 residues. Germline V CDR1 and CDR2: SGHTA, FQGTGA. J was trimmed by 8 bases and V by 5 bases; bases with no gene match: 17. The CDR3 nucleotides read TGTGCCAGCAGCGCCCGCGGGACTAGCGGGAGAGGGAGGTCAGATGAGCAGTTCTTC. Translation gives CASSARGTSGRGRSDEQFF.

This clone has a handful of counts. V is TRBV30 and J is TRBJ1-2; D uncertain. Germline CDR1 GTSNPN, CDR2 SVGIG (reference sequence). The CDR3 runs 13 residues. With 2 bases removed from V and 7 bases from J, the gap between germline ends came to 14 bases. CDR3 sequence reads: CAWSPGDPGGYTF. CDR3 DNA sequence: TGTGCCTGGAGTCCCGGGGATCCCGGTGGCTACACCTTC.

This chain links TRBV5-1 with TRBJ1-2, with 7 nucleotides matching TRBD1. CDR3 length equals 14 residues. V gave up 4 bases and J gave up 3 bases; unmatched junction bases: 6. From germline, CDR1 is SGHRS and CDR2 YFSETQ. This CDR3 reads CASSRQGEHYGYTF. The CDR3 coding sequence is TGCGCCAGCAGCAGACAGGGAGAACACTATGGCTACACCTTC. Using reference TRBV5-1 and TRBJ1-2 for the parts outside the CDR3, the full variable domain is KAGVTQTPRYLIKTRGQQVTLSCSPISGHRSVSWYQQTPGQGLQFLFEYFSETQRNKGNFPGRFSGRQFSNSRSEMNVSTLELGDSALYLCASSRQGEHYGYTFGSGTRLTVV.

V gene TRBV7-2 combines with J gene TRBJ2-7; 11 bases match TRBD1. J lost 3 bases, V lost 3 bases, and 7 bases had no gene match. Germline V gene data show CDR1 as SGHTA and CDR2 as FQGNSA. The CDR3 is made up of 16 amino acids. The CDR3 DNA follows: TGTGCCAGCAGCTTTGCCGGGACAGGGGGTTTCTACGAGCAGTACTTC. Translated: CASSFAGTGGFYEQYF.

This clone was observed a few times. The CDR3 loop reads CASSQDTGGQPQHF. CDR3 bases: TGTGCCAGCAGTCAGGACACCGGGGGACAGCCCCAGCATTTT. The gene calls are TRBV28 and TRBJ1-5; D is perhaps TRBD1 (5 bases). Trimming took off 5 bases at V and 7 bases at J, with 15 bases between the two ends. The CDR3 has 14 amino acids. Germline loops: CDR1 MDHEN, CDR2 SYDVKM.

The genes are TRBV5-4 and TRBJ1-2; D is unclear. V lost 3 bases to trimming and J lost 4 bases, with 13 bases between them. Germline V gives CDR1 SGHNT, CDR2 YYREEE (reference sequence). This CDR3 region has 14 residues. The CDR3 nucleotides read TGTGCCAGCAGCTGGTATGGGCAGGTCTATGGCTACACCTTC. It encodes CASSWYGQVYGYTF.

This chain links TRBV7-3 with TRBJ2-1, with 9 positions matching TRBD2. Germline assignment: CDR1 SGHTA and CDR2 FQGTGA. This CDR3 is built from 16 residues. V gave up 5 bases and J gave up 5 bases; unmatched junction bases: 10. As DNA, the CDR3 is TGTGCCAGCAGCCCCGGGGTGACTAGCGGAAACAATGAGCAGTTCTTC. It encodes CASSPGVTSGNNEQFF.

The chain is built from TRBV19 and TRBJ2-1, with D tentatively TRBD1 (8 bases). Germline CDR1 LNHDA, CDR2 SQIVND (reference sequence). V was clipped by 1 base and J by 1 base, with 14 bases between them. The CDR3 is made up of 17 amino acids. The CDR3 spells CASSIAGGGGSYNEQFF. CDR3 DNA sequence: TGTGCCAGTAGTATAGCAGGGGGCGGGGGATCCTACAATGAGCAGTTCTTC.